Sequencing of this TCR beta chain was carried out in a study of tumor and adjacent non-tumor tissue in lung cancer. Study summary: There were some 11 adenocarcinoma, a couple of squamous cell carcinoma and 1 small cell lung cancer cases. On average, productive TCRbeta reads reached roughly 4.2 million per sample. Study-level findings and limits: Significantly higher TCR diversity was found in tumor than normal lung. Shorter survival was associated with higher TCR diversity in tumors.

A modified ARM-PCR protocol with three rounds of nested PCR amplified TCRbeta. TCRdb reanalysed the multiplex PCR reads using MiXCR and keeps one entry per CDR3 protein. The sample records more than 60,000 distinct CDR3 sequences, 76% being singletons. On this clonotype itself: Its target is unknown.

Germline V lookup: CDR1 SGHAT, CDR2 FQNNGV. There are 13 residues in the CDR3. No cell sorting was done before RNA was extracted from the tissue. The normal lung tissue was taken more than 3 cm from the tumor edge. Specimen: distant non-tumor lung tissue. The chain is built from TRBV11-2 and TRBJ2-1; D gene ambiguous. The source of this sequence is a man aged 60-69 years with non-small cell lung cancer. CDR3 in DNA: TGTAGCAGCAGCTCCCAAACAAGTGCCGAGCAGTTCTTC. Translated: CSSSSQTSAEQFF.